This TCR beta chain originates from a study of beta chain features in type 1 diabetes. Notes on this clone: Its antigen is not known.

CDR3 length: 15 residues. Trimming took 6 bases from V and 7 from J; bases not matched to a gene: 10. Germline CDR1 SGHRS, CDR2 YFSETQ. Expressed TCRB transcripts were sequenced because the isolated RNA had all been reverse transcribed beforehand. Clones were sequenced by immunoSEQ multiplex PCR, and TCRdb holds only the in-frame ones, with some missing. The top ten clones hold about 0.7% of a sample with around 70,000 clones, about 50% of them seen once. A heparinised blood draw that averaged about 120 mL was obtained once from each donor. Each of the sorted populations had a purity greater than 95%. The study's findings and limits: TCRB CDR3s were moderately but significantly shorter in Type 1 diabetes patients in all four CD4+ subsets. Because the template was cDNA, high-expressing cells might be over-represented.

The chain uses TRBV5-1 and TRBJ2-1; 10 nucleotides align to TRBD2. The receptor's source is a man between 25 and 39 years old with type 1 diabetes. Material for sequencing was central memory CD4+ T cells from blood. The CDR3: CASNQGLAGENEQFF. DNA of the CDR3: TGCGCCAGCAACCAGGGCCTAGCGGGGGAAAATGAGCAGTTCTTC.